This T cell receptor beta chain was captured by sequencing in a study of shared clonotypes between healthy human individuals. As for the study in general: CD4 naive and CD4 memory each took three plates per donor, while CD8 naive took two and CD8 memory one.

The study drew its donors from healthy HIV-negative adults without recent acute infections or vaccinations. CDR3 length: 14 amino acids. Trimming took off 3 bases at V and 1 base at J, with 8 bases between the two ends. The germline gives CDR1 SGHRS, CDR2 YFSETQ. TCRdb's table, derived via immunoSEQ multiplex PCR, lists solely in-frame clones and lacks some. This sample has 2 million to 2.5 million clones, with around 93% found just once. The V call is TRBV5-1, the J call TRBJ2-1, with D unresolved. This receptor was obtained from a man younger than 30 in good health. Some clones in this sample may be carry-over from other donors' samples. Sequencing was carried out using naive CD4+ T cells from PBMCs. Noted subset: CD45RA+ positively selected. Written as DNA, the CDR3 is TGCGCCAGCAGCTCCGAACCTTCCTACAATGAGCAGTTCTTC. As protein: CASSSEPSYNEQFF.